This T cell receptor (beta chain) originates from a study of CD8 T cells in ankylosing spondylitis. TCRdb re-called the 5' RACE reads with MiXCR, one entry per CDR3 protein. The sample shows around 230,000 distinct CDR3 sequences, 8% to 9% of them seen only once. Trimming removed 2 bases from V and 6 bases from J, with 13 bases in between. The CDR3 runs 15 residues. CDR1 and CDR2 from the germline V gene are LGHNA and YSLEER. Study-wide results and limits: The authors found the disease-linked clones to be CD8+ and relatively rare in peripheral blood. In ankylosing spondylitis patients, matched synovial fluid reportedly showed significant enrichment of disease-linked clones.

This clonotype was seen ten or more times. Its antigen remains unidentified. This receptor was obtained from a female donor with ankylosing spondylitis or in good health (not recorded which). Sequenced: blood, either unsorted or a sorted T cell fraction (not recorded which). This chain connects TRBV4-3 to TRBJ2-2; D is unclear. CDR3 amino acids: CASSQKVLVPGELFF. CDR3 coding DNA: TGCGCCAGCAGCCAAAAGGTCCTCGTGCCCGGGGAGCTGTTTTTT.